Listed here are 18 T cell receptor beta chains from one sample, sequenced in a study of shared clonotypes between healthy human individuals. The repertoire was sequenced with immunoSEQ multiplex PCR; TCRdb's copy has only in-frame clones and lacks some. This table has approximately 700,000 clones, around three quarters appearing once. Source material: memory CD4+ T cells sorted from blood. Stated subset: CD45RA-negative fraction. All receptors derive from a woman aged 25 to 39 in good health.

V is TRBV9 and J is TRBJ1-1; D possibly corresponds to TRBD1 (6 bases). The V gene's germline CDR1 is SGDLS and CDR2 YYNGEE. The V and J ends lost 4 bases and 4 bases respectively, with 17 bases between them. The CDR3 is 15 residues long. For the CDR3, the DNA is TGTGCCAGCAGCCCTCGAGGGCTCAGGGGCACTGAAGCTTTCTTT. As protein: CASSPRGLRGTEAFF.

As DNA, the CDR3 is TGTGCCAGTAGTTCCTCGGGACTCTCCTACGAGCAGTACTTC. The encoded protein is CASSSSGLSYEQYF. The chain combines TRBV19 with TRBJ2-7; perhaps TRBD2 as D (6 bases). This CDR3 region has 14 residues. Between the trimmed V and J ends, which lost 5 bases and 0 bases, there was a span of 11 bases. The germline V gene has CDR1 LNHDA and CDR2 SQIVND (reference sequence).

The chain joins TRBV19 to TRBJ2-2; D remains ambiguous. The CDR3 is made up of 16 amino acids. The ends were cut back, 3 bases at V and 0 bases at J, with 11 bases in the middle. Germline values: CDR1 LNHDA, CDR2 SQIVND (reference sequence). The CDR3 nucleotides read TGTGCCAGTAGTATTGGTGGGTCCACGAACACCGGGGAGCTGTTTTTT. Protein product: CASSIGGSTNTGELFF.

The chain has TRBV6-5 and TRBJ2-1; a possible D gene is TRBD1 (5 bases). Trimming took off 6 bases at V and 0 bases at J, with 12 bases between the two ends. The CDR3 has 15 amino acids. The germline CDR1 and CDR2 sequences are MNHEY and SVGAGI. The CDR3 region has the DNA TGTGCCAGCAGCGACAGTGAGAGCTCCTACAATGAGCAGTTCTTC. The encoded protein is CASSDSESSYNEQFF.

This clone has just a few counts. The chain is built from TRBV6-1 and TRBJ1-1; a weak D match, TRBD1 (6 bases). The germline V and J ends were trimmed by 2 bases and 7 bases, with 14 bases remaining between them. The CDR3 runs 14 residues. Germline V lookup: CDR1 MNHNS, CDR2 SASEGT. The CDR3 loop reads CASSELGATGEAFF. As DNA, the CDR3 is TGTGCCAGCAGTGAATTGGGGGCGACAGGTGAAGCTTTCTTT.

CDR3: CASSETGSSTDTQYF. As DNA, the CDR3 is TGTGCCAGCAGTGAGACAGGCTCTAGCACAGATACGCAGTATTTT. V and J are TRBV6-4 and TRBJ2-3, with D possibly TRBD1 on 6 matching bases. The V end lost 3 bases, the J end lost 0 bases, and 10 bases lay between the germline ends. The germline V gene has CDR1 MRHNA and CDR2 SNTAGT. The CDR3 is made up of 15 amino acids.

The gene calls are TRBV27 and TRBJ2-1; 13 bases line up with TRBD2. The CDR3 covers 18 residues. The junction had 10 bases not matched to a gene; V was cut back by 2 bases and J by 6 bases. The V gene's germline CDR1 is MNHEY and CDR2 SMNVEV (reference sequence). The CDR3 nucleotides read TGTGCCAGCAGTTTAACGACTAGGACTAGCGGGAGAGGCAATGAGCAGTTCTTC. Its translation: CASSLTTRTSGRGNEQFF.

The rearrangement joins TRBV5-1 to TRBJ2-3; D uncertain. The CDR3 sequence is 11 residues long. The V end was cut by 4 bases, the J end by 2 bases, with 2 bases between. CDR1 is SGHRS and CDR2 is YFSETQ in the germline V gene. CDR3 DNA sequence: TGCGCCAGCAGCGACACAGATACGCAGTATTTT. This gives the protein CASSDTDTQYF. The variable domain in full, with the rest retrieved from reference TRBV5-1 and TRBJ2-3, is KAGVTQTPRYLIKTRGQQVTLSCSPISGHRSVSWYQQTPGQGLQFLFEYFSETQRNKGNFPGRFSGRQFSNSRSEMNVSTLELGDSALYLCASSDTDTQYFGPGTRLTVL.

This sequence joins TRBV5-1 and TRBJ2-5; either TRBD1 or TRBD2 may supply D (5 bases each). Germline lookup yields CDR1 SGHRS and CDR2 YFSETQ. Trimming shortened V by 1 base and J by 9 bases, and 10 bases separated the two germline ends. The length of the CDR3 is 12 residues. This CDR3 reads CASSLWDPPQYF. The CDR3 DNA reads as TGCGCCAGCAGCTTGTGGGACCCCCCCCAGTACTTC.

The gene calls are TRBV6-1 and TRBJ2-1, with D unresolved. The CDR3 is 14 residues long. The germline V and J ends were trimmed by 2 bases and 2 bases, with 7 bases remaining between them. Germline CDR1 MNHNS, CDR2 SASEGT. The CDR3 nucleotides are TGTGCCAGCAGTGAAAGGTATCCCTACAATGAGCAGTTCTTC. This sequence encodes CASSERYPYNEQFF.

This rearrangement joins TRBV6-5 to TRBJ2-1; no reliable D call. Trimming left V 5 bases short and J 7 bases short, with 15 bases between. In germline, CDR1 is MNHEY, CDR2 SVGAGI. This CDR3 is built from 14 residues. The CDR3 DNA reads as TGTGCCAGCAGTCTATCACGTCCCAGGAATGAGCAGTTCTTC. Amino acid sequence: CASSLSRPRNEQFF.

Remarks on this clone: This may be a read error, as it is one base from a much larger clone. The gene calls are TRBV11-2 and TRBJ2-1; perhaps TRBD1 as D (6 bases). The CDR3 is 13 amino acids. V lost 4 bases, J lost 3 bases, and 7 bases lay in between. The germline V gene encodes CDR1 SGHAT and CDR2 FQNNGV. The chain's CDR3 is CASSSDSYNEQFF. The CDR3 DNA reads TGTGCCAGCAGCTCGGACAGCTACAATGAGCAGTTCTTC.

This clone showed up just once. The chain is built from TRBV6-6 and TRBJ1-2, with unresolved D. Trimming left V 7 bases short and J 3 bases short, with 18 bases between. Germline CDR1 MNHNY, CDR2 SVGAGI (reference sequence). CDR3 length: 15 residues. The CDR3 protein is CASTPGGWGDYGYTF. The CDR3 DNA sequence: TGTGCCAGCACCCCCGGAGGGTGGGGTGACTATGGCTACACCTTC.

This clone has only one observation. V and J are TRBV18 and TRBJ1-1; 8 nucleotides align to TRBD1. The CDR3 is 16 residues long. The germline gives CDR1 KGHSH, CDR2 LQKENI. Germline trimming cut 6 bases from V and 4 bases from J; bases unmatched to any gene: 13. CDR3 bases: TGTGCCAGCTCTCAAGGACAGGGACGGTCGTTCACTGAAGCTTTCTTT. This codes for CASSQGQGRSFTEAFF.

This clone was detected a few times. The same CDR3 also results from other DNA sequences found in this sample. Here the CDR3 DNA reads TGTGCCAGCAGCCTGGACAGCAATCAGCCCCAGCATTTT. It is translated as CASSLDSNQPQHF. V gene TRBV11-2 combines with J gene TRBJ1-5; D gene uncertain. Germline V gives CDR1 SGHAT, CDR2 FQNNGV. The CDR3 spans 13 residues. The V gene lost 5 bases and the J gene lost 1 base, with 6 bases spanning the gap.

CDR3 sequence: CSAANGDGYTF. In nucleotides, the CDR3 is TGCAGTGCCGCCAACGGAGATGGCTACACCTTC. The chain is built from TRBV20-1 and TRBJ1-2; D ambiguous. In germline, CDR1 is DFQATT, CDR2 SNEGSKA (reference sequence). This CDR3 comprises 11 residues. V was shortened by 6 bases and J by 6 bases, with 11 bases between the two germline ends.

This clone was detected a few times. This sequence joins TRBV6-5 and TRBJ2-1, with D possibly being TRBD1 or TRBD2 (5 bases each). Per the germline V gene, CDR1 is MNHEY and CDR2 is SVGAGI. Between the trimmed V and J ends, which lost 2 bases and 5 bases, there was a span of 10 bases. The CDR3 extends over 14 amino acids. In nucleotides, the CDR3 is TGTGCCAGCAGTTACCGGGACGCCGACAATGAGCAGTTCTTC. Its protein is CASSYRDADNEQFF.

The rearrangement links TRBV18 to TRBJ2-7; D possibly corresponds to TRBD1 (5 bases). Germline assignment: CDR1 KGHSH and CDR2 LQKENI. This CDR3 is 14 amino acids long. Trimming pared 2 bases from V and 7 bases from J, leaving 15 bases between. The CDR3: CASSPSDSFREQYF. CDR3 sequence (DNA): TGTGCCAGCTCACCATCCGACAGTTTTAGGGAGCAGTACTTC.